Shown below are 3 T cell receptor beta chains from a single sample sequenced in a study of OX40 agonist ivuxolimab in advanced cancers. Assay: immunoSEQ multiplex PCR; the TCRdb copy retains only in-frame clones and omits some. The repertoire consists of 55,000 to 80,000 clones, with 84% occurring once and the leading ten covering about 8%. Source: CD4+ or CD8+ T cells sorted from blood, taken in a trial of the OX40 agonist ivuxolimab. The receptors shown here come from an adult with an advanced solid tumor such as melanoma, head and neck, liver or kidney cancer.

The chain joins TRBV11-3 to TRBJ1-1; 7 bases are shared with TRBD1. The trim removed 6 bases at V and 4 bases at J, leaving 8 bases unmatched. Germline V gene lookup returns CDR1 SGHNT and CDR2 YENEEA. The CDR3 has 14 residues. CDR3 protein: CASSNIQGGTEAFF. CDR3 coding DNA: TGTGCCAGCAGTAACATCCAGGGGGGCACTGAAGCTTTCTTT.

J is TRBJ2-7 and V is TRBV10-1; no clear D. The V gene lost 3 bases and the J gene lost 1 base, with 4 bases spanning the gap. The CDR3 spans 12 residues. Germline V lookup: CDR1 WNHNN, CDR2 SYGVQD (reference sequence). DNA of the CDR3: TGCGCCAGCAGTGAAAGGTCCTACGAGCAGTACTTC. Amino acid sequence: CASSERSYEQYF.

This rearrangement joins TRBV7-2 to TRBJ1-4; the D is unclear. The germline V and J ends were trimmed by 1 base and 0 bases, with 9 bases remaining between them. The germline CDR1 and CDR2 sequences are SGHTA and FQGNSA. The CDR3 extends over 16 amino acids. This CDR3 is CASSLVRASTNEKLFF. The CDR3 region has the DNA TGTGCCAGCAGCTTAGTCCGGGCCTCAACTAATGAAAAACTGTTTTTT.